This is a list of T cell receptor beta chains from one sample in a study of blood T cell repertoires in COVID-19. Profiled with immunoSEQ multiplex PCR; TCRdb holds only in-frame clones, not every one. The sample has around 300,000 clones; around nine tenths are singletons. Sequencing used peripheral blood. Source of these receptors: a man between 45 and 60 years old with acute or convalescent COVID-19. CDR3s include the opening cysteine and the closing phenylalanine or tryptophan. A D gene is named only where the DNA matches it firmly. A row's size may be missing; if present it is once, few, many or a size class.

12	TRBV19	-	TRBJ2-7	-	TGTGCCAGTAGAGACGGGGGCTACGAGCAGTACTTC	CASRDGGYEQYF
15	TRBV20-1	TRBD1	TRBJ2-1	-	TGCAGTGCTAATGAGGACAGGTTTATTTACAATGAGCAGTTCTTC	CSANEDRFIYNEQFF
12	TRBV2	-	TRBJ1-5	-	TGTGCCAGCAGTGAACGGGAATCGCCCCAGCATTTT	CASSERESPQHF
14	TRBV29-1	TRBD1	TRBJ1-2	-	TGCAGCGTTGAAGGTGGGACAGTCAACTATGGCTACACCTTC	CSVEGGTVNYGYTF
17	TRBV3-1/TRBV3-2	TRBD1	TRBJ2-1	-	TGTGCCAGCACCGATTCCGGACACAGGGGCTATAGCAATGAGCAGTTCTTC	CASTDSGHRGYSNEQFF
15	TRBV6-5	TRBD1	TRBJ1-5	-	TGTGCCAGCAGAAGGGACAGGGGCGGCAATCAGCCCCAGCATTTT	CASRRDRGGNQPQHF
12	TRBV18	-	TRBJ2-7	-	TGTGCCAGCTCACCGCAGGGGCCCGAGCAGTACTTC	CASSPQGPEQYF
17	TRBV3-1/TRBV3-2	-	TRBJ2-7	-	TGTGCCAGCAGCGAAGCCTTCTCAGGTGTGATCCCCTACGAGCAGTACTTC	CASSEAFSGVIPYEQYF
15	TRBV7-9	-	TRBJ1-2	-	TGTGCCAGCAGCCCCACCGGCGGGGGGGGGTTTGGCTACACCTTC	CASSPTGGGGFGYTF
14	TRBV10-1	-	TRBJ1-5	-	TGCGCCAGCAGTGAGCCAGGGTGCAATCAGCCCCAGCATTTT	CASSEPGCNQPQHF
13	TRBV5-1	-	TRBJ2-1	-	TGCGCCAGCCGGTATACTGGTTCGGATGAGCAGTTCTTC	CASRYTGSDEQFF
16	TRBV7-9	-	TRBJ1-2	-	TGTGCCAGCAGCTTAGTGACAGGCGCCCATAACTATGGCTACACCTTC	CASSLVTGAHNYGYTF
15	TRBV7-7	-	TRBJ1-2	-	TGTGCTAGCAGCTTAGCGAACAGGCCGAGATATGGCTACACCTTC	CASSLANRPRYGYTF
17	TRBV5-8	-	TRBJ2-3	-	TGTGCCAGCAGCTTGGCCAAGGGCAGGGGTTGGACAGATACGCAGTATTTT	CASSLAKGRGWTDTQYF
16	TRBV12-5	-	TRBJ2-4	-	TGTGCTAGTGGGGTGACAGGTACCTTGGCCAAAAACATTCAGTACTTC	CASGVTGTLAKNIQYF
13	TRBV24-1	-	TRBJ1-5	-	TGTGCCACCAGTGACGGGGGGAATCAGCCCCAGCATTTT	CATSDGGNQPQHF
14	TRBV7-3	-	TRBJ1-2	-	TGTGCCAGCAGCTTAGACGTCCGCGGCTATGGCTACACCTTC	CASSLDVRGYGYTF
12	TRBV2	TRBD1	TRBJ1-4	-	TGTGCCAGCCGGAGGGGGCTTGAAAAACTGTTTTTT	CASRRGLEKLFF
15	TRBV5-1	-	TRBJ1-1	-	TGCGCCAGCAGCTTAAAGTCCAGGGGGAACACTGAAGCTTTCTTT	CASSLKSRGNTEAFF
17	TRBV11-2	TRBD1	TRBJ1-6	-	TGTGCCAGCAGCCCATGGAGACAGGGGGTTTCCCTCTCACCCCTCCACTTT	CASSPWRQGVSLSPLHF
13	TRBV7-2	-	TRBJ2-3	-	TGTGCCAGCAGCTTACGTGGGCTAGATACGCAGTATTTT	CASSLRGLDTQYF
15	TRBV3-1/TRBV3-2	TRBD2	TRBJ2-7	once	TGTGCCAGCAGCCGAGCCGGGACTATATCCAACGAGCAGTACTTC	CASSRAGTISNEQYF
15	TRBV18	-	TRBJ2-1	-	TGTGCCAGCTCAGAGGGGCAGGGGACCTACAATGAGCAGTTCTTC	CASSEGQGTYNEQFF
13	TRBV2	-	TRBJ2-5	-	TGTGCCAGCAGTGAAGCGCACGGTGAGACCCAGTACTTC	CASSEAHGETQYF
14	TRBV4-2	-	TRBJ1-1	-	TGTGCCAGCAGCTACGGGACTTCGGGGACTGAAGCTTTCTTT	CASSYGTSGTEAFF
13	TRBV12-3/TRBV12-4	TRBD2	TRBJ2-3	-	TGTGCCAGCACTCTACTAGCGGGGGCCCCGCAGTATTTT	CASTLLAGAPQYF
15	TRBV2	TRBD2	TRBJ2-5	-	TGTGCCAGCAGTGAGGCAGCGGGGGGGAGGGAGACCCAGTACTTC	CASSEAAGGRETQYF
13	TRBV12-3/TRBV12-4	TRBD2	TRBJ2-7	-	TGTGCCAGCAGTCCGACTAGCAGATACGAGCAGTACTTC	CASSPTSRYEQYF
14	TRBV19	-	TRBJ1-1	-	TGTGCCAGTAGTATAGGGACTGCGAACACTGAAGCTTTCTTT	CASSIGTANTEAFF
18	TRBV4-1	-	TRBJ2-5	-	TGCGCCAGCAGCCACACAGTATTAGGGTTGACCAGGGCGGAGACCCAGTACTTC	CASSHTVLGLTRAETQYF
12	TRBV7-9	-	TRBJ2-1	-	TGTGCCAGCAGCTTTAGGGGTAATGAGCAGTTCTTC	CASSFRGNEQFF
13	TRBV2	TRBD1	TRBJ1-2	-	TGTGCCAGCAGTGGACAGGGGCCCGGGGGCTACACCTTC	CASSGQGPGGYTF
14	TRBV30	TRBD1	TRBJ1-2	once	TGTGCCTGGAGTGTACAGACAGGGCGGTATGGCTACACCTTC	CAWSVQTGRYGYTF
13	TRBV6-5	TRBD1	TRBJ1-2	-	TGTGCCAGCACCCCCGGACAGGTCTATGGCTACACCTTC	CASTPGQVYGYTF
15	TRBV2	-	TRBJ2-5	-	TGTGCCAGCAGTGAAAGCTACAGGGTACAAGAGACCCAGTACTTC	CASSESYRVQETQYF
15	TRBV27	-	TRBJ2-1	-	TGTGCCAGCAGACCTGGTTGGACTTCCTACAATGAGCAGTTCTTC	CASRPGWTSYNEQFF
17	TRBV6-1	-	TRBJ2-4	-	TGTGCCAGCAGTGAAAATAGGGGGTTGGCAGCCAAAAACATTCAGTACTTC	CASSENRGLAAKNIQYF
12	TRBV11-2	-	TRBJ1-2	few	TGTGCCAGCAGCTGGGGAGGGGATGGCTACACCTTC	CASSWGGDGYTF
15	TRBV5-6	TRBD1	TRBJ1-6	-	TGTGCCAGCAGCTTGGCGGGACAGGGGAATTCACCCCTCCACTTT	CASSLAGQGNSPLHF
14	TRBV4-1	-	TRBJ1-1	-	TGCGCCCCCGGTAGCGGGGACTTGAACACTGAAGCTTTCTTT	CAPGSGDLNTEAFF
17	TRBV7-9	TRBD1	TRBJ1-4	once	TGTGCCAGCAGCTTAGACGACAGGGGACGGACTAATGAAAAACTGTTTTTT	CASSLDDRGRTNEKLFF
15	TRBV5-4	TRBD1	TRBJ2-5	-	TGTGCCAGCAGCTTTATGGGACAGGGGGTAAAGACCCAGTACTTC	CASSFMGQGVKTQYF
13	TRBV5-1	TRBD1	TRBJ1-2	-	TGCGCCAGCAGCCCCGGACAGGGGCATGGCTACACCTTC	CASSPGQGHGYTF
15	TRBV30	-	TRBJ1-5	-	TGTGCCTGGAGTGTATCGGGGTTCCTCAATCAGCCCCAGCATTTT	CAWSVSGFLNQPQHF
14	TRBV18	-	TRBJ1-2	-	TGTGCCAGCTCCCAAAACAGGGCTGGCTATGGCTACACCTTC	CASSQNRAGYGYTF
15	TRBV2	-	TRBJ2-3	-	TGTGCCAGCAGTGAAATGGCCTTGCACACAGATACGCAGTATTTT	CASSEMALHTDTQYF
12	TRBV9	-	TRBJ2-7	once	TGTGCCAGCAGCGTGGAGGGCTACGAGCAGTACTTC	CASSVEGYEQYF